This T cell receptor beta chain was identified during a study of a mutant IDH1 vaccine in newly diagnosed glioma. Whole-study context: Patients got radiotherapy, temozolomide, or both beforehand, and most got both.

The germline V gene encodes CDR1 MNHNY and CDR2 SVGAGI (reference sequence). CDR3 size: 14 residues. V dropped 5 bases and J dropped 8 bases, with 15 bases sitting between them. Sample time point: baseline, week 1 (first vaccination visit). Treatment denoted: pre-vaccination baseline after standard-of-care therapy. On this clone itself: Its antigen is not known.

The study's findings and limits: A vaccine-induced immune response developed in 90% to 95% of the patients. Pseudoprogression appeared unlinked to shifts in leading peripheral T cell clonotypes.

The table came from immunoSEQ multiplex PCR; TCRdb's copy has only in-frame clones and leaves some out. This table has approximately 16,000 clones, 95% appearing once. The chain joins TRBV6-6 to TRBJ1-4; D is uncertain. The sequence was obtained from a woman younger than 35 with glioma. Some clones in this sample may be carry-over from other donors' samples. The sample in question was peripheral blood mononuclear cells (PBMCs), obtained from a glioma patient treated with radiotherapy, temozolomide or both. The CDR3 spells CASSLLVGSEKLFF. As DNA, the CDR3 is TGTGCCAGCAGTCTCCTCGTTGGCTCGGAAAAACTGTTTTTT.